Described below is a single T cell receptor beta chain sequence and its context. The CDR3 has 15 amino acids. CDR1 SGHNT and CDR2 YENEEA come from the germline V gene. The germline V and J ends were trimmed by 0 bases and 7 bases, with 13 bases remaining between them. Using its own MiXCR run on the reads, TCRdb lists one record per CDR3 protein. The sample consists of 740,000 or so distinct CDR3 sequences, 35% of them appearing once. The sample originates from a study of T cell repertoires in cytomegalovirus infection. Study information: An indication of both CMV infection and matching HLA type came from public TCR beta signatures.

The sequence derives from a human donor in good health (CMV status not recorded). Some clones in this sample may be carry-over from other donors' samples. Sequencing input: PBMCs. This chain uses TRBV11-3 with TRBJ2-1; D tentatively reads TRBD1 or TRBD2 (6 bases each). The CDR3 is CASSLEARGQNEQFF. CDR3 bases: TGTGCCAGCAGCTTAGAGGCCCGGGGGCAGAATGAGCAGTTCTTC.